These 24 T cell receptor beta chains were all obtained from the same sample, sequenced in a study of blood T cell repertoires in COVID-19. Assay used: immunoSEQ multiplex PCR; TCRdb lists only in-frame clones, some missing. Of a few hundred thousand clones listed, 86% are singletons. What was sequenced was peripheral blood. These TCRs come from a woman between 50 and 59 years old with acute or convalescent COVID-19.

In DNA, the CDR3 is TGTGCCAGCAGCCAAGTAGGACAGGGCACACAAGAGACCCAGTACTTC. It translates to CASSQVGQGTQETQYF. This chain joins TRBV14 and TRBJ2-5, with 8 positions matching TRBD1. CDR3 size: 16 residues. V lost 1 base and J lost 2; bases outside the gene matches: 6. The V gene's germline CDR1 is SGHDN and CDR2 FVKESK.

The CDR3 loop is CASGEGGFYEQYF. Here the CDR3 DNA reads TGTGCCAGCGGGGAGGGAGGGTTCTACGAGCAGTACTTC. The chain employs TRBV3-1 (or the pseudogene TRBV3-2) and TRBJ2-7; 7 bases align to TRBD2. The CDR3 runs 13 residues. The ends lost 8 bases at V and 3 bases at J; junction bases unmatched: 7. Looked up from germline, CDR1 is LGHDT and CDR2 is YNNKEL (reference sequence).

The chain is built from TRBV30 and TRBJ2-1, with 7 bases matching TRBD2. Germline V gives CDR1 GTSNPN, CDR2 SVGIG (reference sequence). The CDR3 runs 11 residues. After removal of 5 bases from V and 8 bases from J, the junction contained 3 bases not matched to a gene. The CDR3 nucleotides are TGTGCCTGGGGGGGAGGGGATGAGCAGTTCTTC. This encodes CAWGGGDEQFF. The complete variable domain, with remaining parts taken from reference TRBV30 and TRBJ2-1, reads SQTIHQWPATLVQPVGSPLSLECTVEGTSNPNLYWYRQAAGRGLQLLFYSVGIGQISSEVPQNLSASRPQDRQFILSSKKLLLSDSGFYLCAWGGGDEQFFGPGTRLTVL.

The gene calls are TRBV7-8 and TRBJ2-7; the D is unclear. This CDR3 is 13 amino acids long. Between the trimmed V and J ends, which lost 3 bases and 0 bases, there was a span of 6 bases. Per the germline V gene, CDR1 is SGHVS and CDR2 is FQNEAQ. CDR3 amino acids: CASSFASSYEQYF. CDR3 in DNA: TGTGCCAGCAGCTTTGCCAGCTCCTACGAGCAGTACTTC.

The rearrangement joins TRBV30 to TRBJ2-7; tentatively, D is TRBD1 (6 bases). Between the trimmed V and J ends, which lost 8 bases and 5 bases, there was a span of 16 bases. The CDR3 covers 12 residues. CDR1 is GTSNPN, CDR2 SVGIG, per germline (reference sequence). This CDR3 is CAREQGSHEQYF. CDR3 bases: TGTGCCCGAGAACAGGGTAGCCACGAGCAGTACTTC.

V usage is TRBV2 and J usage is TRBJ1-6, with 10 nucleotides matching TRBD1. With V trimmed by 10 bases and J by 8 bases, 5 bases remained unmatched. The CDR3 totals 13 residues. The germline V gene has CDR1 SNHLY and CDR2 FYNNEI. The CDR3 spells CATTGQGDSPLHF. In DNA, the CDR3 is TGTGCCACCACAGGACAGGGGGATTCACCCCTCCACTTT.

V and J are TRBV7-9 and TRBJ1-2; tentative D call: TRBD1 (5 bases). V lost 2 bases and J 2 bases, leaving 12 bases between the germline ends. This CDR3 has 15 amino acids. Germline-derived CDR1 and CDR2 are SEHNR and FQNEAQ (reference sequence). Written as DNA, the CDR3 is TGTGCCAGCAGCTTATCCGACAGCGTGAACTATGGCTACACCTTC. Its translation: CASSLSDSVNYGYTF.

The CDR3, as DNA: TGTGCCAGTACCCTAGGGGAGGCTGGGGCCAACGTCCTGACTTTC. This gives the protein CASTLGEAGANVLTF. The chain couples TRBV19 to TRBJ2-6; possibly TRBD2 for D (6 bases). Germline V gives CDR1 LNHDA, CDR2 SQIVND (reference sequence). Between the trimmed V and J ends, which lost 7 bases and 2 bases, there was a span of 12 bases. This CDR3 contains 15 residues.

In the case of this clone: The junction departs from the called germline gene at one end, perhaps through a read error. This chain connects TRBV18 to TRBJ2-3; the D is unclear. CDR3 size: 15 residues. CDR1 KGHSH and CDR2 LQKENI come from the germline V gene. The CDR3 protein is CASSSPYTYTDTQYF. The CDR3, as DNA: TGTGCCAGCTCATCACCTTACACGTACACAGATACGCAGTATTTT.

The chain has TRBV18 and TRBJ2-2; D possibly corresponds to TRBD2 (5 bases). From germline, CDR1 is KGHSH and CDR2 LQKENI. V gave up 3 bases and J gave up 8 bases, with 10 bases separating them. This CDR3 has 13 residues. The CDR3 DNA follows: TGTGCCAGCTCACCCCGGGAAGGTGGGGAGCTGTTTTTT. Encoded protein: CASSPREGGELFF.

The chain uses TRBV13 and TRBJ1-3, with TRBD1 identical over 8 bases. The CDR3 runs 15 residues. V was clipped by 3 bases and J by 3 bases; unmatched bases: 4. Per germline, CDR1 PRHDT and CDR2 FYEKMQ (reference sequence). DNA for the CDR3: TGTGCCAGCAGCTTGTGGGACAGGTATGGAAACACCATATATTTT. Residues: CASSLWDRYGNTIYF.

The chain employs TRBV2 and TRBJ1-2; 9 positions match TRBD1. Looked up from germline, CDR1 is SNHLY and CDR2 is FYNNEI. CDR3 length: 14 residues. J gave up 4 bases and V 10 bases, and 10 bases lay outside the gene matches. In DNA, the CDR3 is TGTGCCACCAAGGGGACAGGGCGGGGCTATGGCTACACCTTC. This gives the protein CATKGTGRGYGYTF.

The CDR3 spells CASSPWTAGSTDTQYF. The CDR3 DNA reads as TGTGCCAGCAGCCCCTGGACAGCTGGGAGCACAGATACGCAGTATTTT. The chain combines TRBV7-9 with TRBJ2-3; a possible D gene is TRBD1 (6 bases). This CDR3 contains 16 residues. Per germline, CDR1 SEHNR and CDR2 FQNEAQ (reference sequence). The V end was cut by 5 bases, the J end by 0 bases, with 15 bases between.

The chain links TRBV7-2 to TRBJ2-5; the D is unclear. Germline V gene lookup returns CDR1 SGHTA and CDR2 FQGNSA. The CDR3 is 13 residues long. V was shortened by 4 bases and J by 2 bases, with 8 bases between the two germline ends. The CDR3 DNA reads TGTGCCAGCAGCTACAGCAGGCAAGAGACCCAGTACTTC. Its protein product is CASSYSRQETQYF.

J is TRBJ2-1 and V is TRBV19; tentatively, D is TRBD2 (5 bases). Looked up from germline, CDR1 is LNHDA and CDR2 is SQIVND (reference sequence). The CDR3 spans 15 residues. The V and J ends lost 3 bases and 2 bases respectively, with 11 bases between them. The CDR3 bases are TGTGCCAGTAGTATGAGCAGCGGAACCTACAATGAGCAGTTCTTC. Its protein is CASSMSSGTYNEQFF. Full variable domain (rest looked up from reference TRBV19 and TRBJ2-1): DGGITQSPKYLFRKEGQNVTLSCEQNLNHDAMYWYRQDPGQGLRLIYYSQIVNDFQKGDIAEGYSVSREKKESFPLTVTSAQKNPTAFYLCASSMSSGTYNEQFFGPGTRLTVL.

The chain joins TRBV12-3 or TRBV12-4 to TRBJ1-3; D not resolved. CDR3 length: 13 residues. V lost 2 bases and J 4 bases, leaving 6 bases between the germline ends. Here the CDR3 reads CASSLLRGNTIYF. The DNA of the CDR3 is TGTGCCAGCAGTTTACTGAGGGGAAACACCATATATTTT.

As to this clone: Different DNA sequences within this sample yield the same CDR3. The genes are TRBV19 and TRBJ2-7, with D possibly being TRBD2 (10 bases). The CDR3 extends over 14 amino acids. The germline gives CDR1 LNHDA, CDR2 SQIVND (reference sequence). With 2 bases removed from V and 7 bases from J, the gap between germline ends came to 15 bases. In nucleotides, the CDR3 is TGTGCCAGTAGTATAACTAGCGGGACAGGGGAGCAGTACTTC. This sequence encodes CASSITSGTGEQYF.

In DNA form, the CDR3 reads TGTGCCAGCAGCTTAGACAGCCGTTACGAGCAGTACTTC. Its translation: CASSLDSRYEQYF. J is TRBJ2-7 and V is TRBV7-9; D ambiguous. Trimming left V 1 base short and J 4 bases short, with 8 bases between. This CDR3 region has 13 residues. Germline V lookup: CDR1 SEHNR, CDR2 FQNEAQ (reference sequence).

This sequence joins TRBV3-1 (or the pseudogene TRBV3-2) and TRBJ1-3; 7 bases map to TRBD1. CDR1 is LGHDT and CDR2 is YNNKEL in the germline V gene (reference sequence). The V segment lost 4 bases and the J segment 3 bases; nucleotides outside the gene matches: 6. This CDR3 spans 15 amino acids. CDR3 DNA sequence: TGTGCCAGCAGCCTCCGGGACAGTATTGGAAACACCATATATTTT. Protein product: CASSLRDSIGNTIYF.

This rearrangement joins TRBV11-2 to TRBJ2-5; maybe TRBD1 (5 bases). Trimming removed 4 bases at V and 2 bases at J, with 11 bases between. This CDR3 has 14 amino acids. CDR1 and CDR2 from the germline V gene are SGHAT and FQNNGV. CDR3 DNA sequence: TGTGCCAGCAGCTCCTTAGACAGACAAGAGACCCAGTACTTC. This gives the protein CASSSLDRQETQYF.

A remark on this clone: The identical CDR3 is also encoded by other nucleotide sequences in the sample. The CDR3 DNA sequence: TGTGCCAGCAGCTTGGGGGGTGATTCACCCCTCCACTTT. Translating it yields CASSLGGDSPLHF. The J gene is TRBJ1-6, the V gene TRBV11-3, with D possibly matching TRBD1 (5 bases). The CDR3 runs 13 residues. CDR1 and CDR2 (germline): SGHNT, YENEEA. Deletions cut 3 bases from V and 8 bases from J, with 8 bases between.

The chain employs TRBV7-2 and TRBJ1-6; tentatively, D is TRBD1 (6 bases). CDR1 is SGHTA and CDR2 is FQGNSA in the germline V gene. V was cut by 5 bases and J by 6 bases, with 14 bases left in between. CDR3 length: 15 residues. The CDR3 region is CASSTRTALNSPLHF. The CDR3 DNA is TGTGCCAGCAGCACCCGGACAGCACTTAATTCACCCCTCCACTTT.

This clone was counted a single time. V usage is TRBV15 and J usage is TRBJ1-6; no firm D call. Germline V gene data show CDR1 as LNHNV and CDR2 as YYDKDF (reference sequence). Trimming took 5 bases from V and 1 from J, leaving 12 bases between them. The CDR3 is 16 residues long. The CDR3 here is CATSLRGLSYNSPLHF. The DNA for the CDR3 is TGTGCCACCAGCCTACGAGGGTTATCCTATAATTCACCCCTCCACTTT. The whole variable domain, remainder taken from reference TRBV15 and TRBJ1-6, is DAMVIQNPRYQVTQFGKPVTLSCSQTLNHNVMYWYQQKSSQAPKLLFHYYDKDFNNEADTPDNFQSRRPNTSFCFLDIRSPGLGDTAMYLCATSLRGLSYNSPLHFGNGTRLTVT.

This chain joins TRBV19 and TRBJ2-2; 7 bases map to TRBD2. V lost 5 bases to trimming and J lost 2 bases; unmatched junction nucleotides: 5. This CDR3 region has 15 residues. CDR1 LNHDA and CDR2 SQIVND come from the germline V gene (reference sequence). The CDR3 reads CASSSSGVNTGELFF. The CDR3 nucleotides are TGTGCCAGTAGTTCAAGCGGGGTCAACACCGGGGAGCTGTTTTTT.